Ten or more counts support the clone carrying this T cell receptor (beta chain). Its antigen is as yet unknown. Patients underwent thyroid surgery, and none had received any treatment before it. The sample comes from a study of metastatic and nonmetastatic thyroid tumors. Background on the study: Repertoires from blood and tumor or nodule tissue of malignant and benign thyroid patients were compared.

Study-level results: The study reportedly found significantly higher TCR beta diversity in malignant thyroid tumors than benign nodules, in blood and tumor.

Original data processing: In papillary thyroid cancer, a distant-metastasis classifier was built using CDR3 differences across clinicopathological groups. TCRdb reprocessed the PCR reads using MiXCR. TCRdb assigned the V and J calls; the authors' analysis was not used. The sample records roughly 58,000 clones, roughly 4% being singletons. The specimen sequenced was blood. This clonotype was sampled from a female donor with papillary thyroid cancer or a benign thyroid nodule (not recorded which). Some clones in this sample may be carry-over from other donors' samples.

CDR3 amino acids: CASSPQGRGTQYF. The CDR3 DNA follows: TGTGCCAGCAGTCCCCAGGGAAGAGGGACCCAGTACTTC. The chain employs TRBV12-3 or TRBV12-4 and TRBJ2-5; D might be TRBD1 (5 bases). Trimming pared 5 bases from V and 7 bases from J, leaving 14 bases between. This CDR3 has 13 residues.